The rows below give T cell receptor beta chains drawn from one sample of a study of blood T cell repertoires in COVID-19. Here immunoSEQ multiplex PCR was the method, and the copy in TCRdb shows in-frame clones only, minus some. The sample holds about 160,000 clones, roughly 87% seen once. Input material: PBMCs or T cells enriched from blood (not recorded which). These receptors all come from a woman aged 45-65 years who had recovered from COVID-19. Both conserved end residues are part of each CDR3. D genes are given only for firm matches. Size is omitted from some rows. Given values are once, few, many or a class for expanded clones.

j_gene | d_gene | abundance | v_gene | CDR3nt | CDR3aa
TRBJ1-5 | TRBD1 | NA | TRBV5-8 | TGTGCCAGCAGCTCCCTAAGGCGACAGGGGAGTCAGCCCCAGCATTTT | CASSSLRRQGSQPQHF
TRBJ1-2 | TRBD1 | NA | TRBV7-2 | TGTGCCAGCAGCTTATTCGTGGACAGGGGCTATGGCTACACCTTC | CASSLFVDRGYGYTF
TRBJ1-2 | NA | NA | TRBV10-1 | TGCGCCAGCAGAGCCACTCGACAGGATTTCTTCTGCCACTCCTACGGCTACACCTTC | CASRATRQDFFCHSYGYTF
TRBJ1-4 | NA | once | TRBV11-2 | TGTGCCAGCAGCTTATCACAGGCCCAAAATGAAAAACTGTTTTTT | CASSLSQAQNEKLFF
TRBJ2-2 | NA | NA | TRBV30 | TGTGCCTGGAGGACCAGAGGGACCGGGGAGCTGTTTTTT | CAWRTRGTGELFF
TRBJ2-2 | TRBD2 | NA | TRBV5-6 | TGTGCCAGCAGCTACTGGAGAAGCGGGAGGAGGGACGGGGAGCTGTTTTTT | CASSYWRSGRRDGELFF
TRBJ2-3 | NA | few | TRBV5-1 | TGCGCCAGCAGTAGGGGGAGCACAGATACGCAGTATTTT | CASSRGSTDTQYF
TRBJ2-3 | TRBD1 | once | TRBV30 | TGTGCCTGGAAGGGGGCCAGCACAGATACGCAGTATTTT | CAWKGASTDTQYF
TRBJ2-3 | TRBD2 | NA | TRBV5-1 | TGCGCCAGCAGCGTTCGGACTAGCGGCCGTCGGGCCACAGATACGCAGTATTTT | CASSVRTSGRRATDTQYF
TRBJ1-1 | NA | few | TRBV19 | TGTGCCAGTAGATATTCTTTGAACACTGAAGCTTTCTTT | CASRYSLNTEAFF
TRBJ2-1 | TRBD1 | few | TRBV6-6 | TGTGCCAGCAGTCTAGTACCCCCCGACAGGGGAGCCTACAATGAGCAGTTCTTC | CASSLVPPDRGAYNEQFF
TRBJ2-1 | NA | once | TRBV3-1/TRBV3-2 | TGTGCCAGCAGCCAAGGGGCTAGCGTCTACAATGAGCAGTTCTTC | CASSQGASVYNEQFF
TRBJ2-1 | TRBD2 | NA | TRBV6-1 | TGTGCCAGCAGTGCGATCCTAGCGGGAGGTTACAATGAGCAGTTCTTC | CASSAILAGGYNEQFF
TRBJ2-7 | TRBD1 | NA | TRBV5-1 | TGCGCCAGCAGCTCCGGACAGGAGTACGAGCAGTACTTC | CASSSGQEYEQYF
TRBJ2-3 | TRBD2 | NA | TRBV9 | TGTGCCAGCAGCTCGGTCCTGAGCGGGGTTAGCACAGATACGCAGTATTTT | CASSSVLSGVSTDTQYF
TRBJ2-1 | TRBD2 | NA | TRBV7-6 | TGTGCCAGCAGCTCCGGACTAGCGGGGCCGTACAATGAGCAGTTCTTC | CASSSGLAGPYNEQFF
TRBJ2-1 | NA | NA | TRBV12-3/TRBV12-4 | TGTGCCAGCAGTTTATATGTATATGAGCAGTTCTTC | CASSLYVYEQFF
TRBJ1-2 | NA | NA | TRBV5-4 | TGTGCCAGCAGCAGAACCTCCTCAGTGGGCGGCTACACCTTC | CASSRTSSVGGYTF
TRBJ2-7 | TRBD2 | NA | TRBV4-2 | TGTGCCAGCAGCCAAGATGGACTAGCGGGGAGATACGAGCAGTACTTC | CASSQDGLAGRYEQYF
TRBJ2-3 | TRBD2 | NA | TRBV7-2 | TGTGCCAGCAGCTTAAATAGCGGGAGGGCCCGGGATACGCAGTATTTT | CASSLNSGRARDTQYF
TRBJ1-6 | TRBD1 | NA | TRBV7-8 | TGTGCCAGCAGCTCCGAGGCCGGGACAGGGGTTTCACCCCTCCACTTT | CASSSEAGTGVSPLHF
TRBJ2-1 | NA | NA | TRBV18 | TGTGCCAGCTCACCATACGGGATCTCCTACAATGAGCAGTTCTTC | CASSPYGISYNEQFF
TRBJ2-2 | NA | NA | TRBV29-1 | TGCAGCGTTGGAAACAGCTTCACCGGGGAGCTGTTTTTT | CSVGNSFTGELFF
TRBJ1-4 | NA | NA | TRBV27 | TGTGCCAGCAGTTTATCGGCGGACAGCCTCGAAAAACTGTTTTTT | CASSLSADSLEKLFF
TRBJ2-7 | NA | NA | TRBV28 | TGTGCCAGCAGGGACAGTTACGACGAGCAGTACTTC | CASRDSYDEQYF
TRBJ1-6 | NA | NA | TRBV11-2 | TGTGCCAGCAGCTTCGGGGTTATGGATTCACCCCTCCACTTT | CASSFGVMDSPLHF
TRBJ2-3 | NA | NA | TRBV2 | TGTGCCAGCAGGTCAAGCACAGATACGCAGTATTTT | CASRSSTDTQYF
TRBJ2-3 | NA | once | TRBV27 | TGTGCCAGCAGCCGGGGAGGACTGGTCCGTTCCGATACGCAGTATTTT | CASSRGGLVRSDTQYF
TRBJ2-5 | NA | NA | TRBV7-2 | TGTGCCAGCAGCGCTAGTGTAGCGGCAGAGACCCAGTACTTC | CASSASVAAETQYF
TRBJ2-1 | TRBD1 | NA | TRBV6-6 | TGTGCCAGCAGGGGCAGGGGGCTCTACAATGAGCAGTTCTTC | CASRGRGLYNEQFF
TRBJ1-1 | NA | once | TRBV18 | TGTGCCAGCTCACCAGGGGCCGAATCTCGGGCCAGGGCGGCTGAAGCTTTCTTT | CASSPGAESRARAAEAFF
TRBJ2-3 | NA | NA | TRBV29-1 | TGCAGCGTCAAACAGGGGGGGTTTGTCGATACGCAGTATTTT | CSVKQGGFVDTQYF
TRBJ2-6 | NA | NA | TRBV2 | TGTGCCAGCAGTGCCCTATCCGGGGCCAACGTCCTGACTTTC | CASSALSGANVLTF
TRBJ2-7 | TRBD1 | NA | TRBV19 | TGTGCTCTTCCGTCCGGGACAGGGGACGAGTACGAGCAGTACTTC | CALPSGTGDEYEQYF
TRBJ1-2 | NA | NA | TRBV12-3/TRBV12-4 | TGTGCCACCACTACTAACTATGGCTACACCTTC | CATTTNYGYTF
TRBJ2-4 | TRBD1 | few | TRBV5-1 | TGCGCCAGCAGCTTCCGACAGGGGGAGGAAAACATTCAGTACTTC | CASSFRQGEENIQYF
TRBJ2-7 | NA | NA | TRBV29-1 | TGCAGCGTTGCCCCGGACAGTATCAAACCCTACGAGCAGTACTTC | CSVAPDSIKPYEQYF
TRBJ2-3 | NA | NA | TRBV2 | TGTGCCAGCAATCTAGACAGTCGTCCCACAGATACGCAGTATTTT | CASNLDSRPTDTQYF
TRBJ1-5 | TRBD1 | NA | TRBV27 | TGTGCCAGCATCTACCGGGACAGGGGACGTCAGCCCCAGCATTTT | CASIYRDRGRQPQHF
TRBJ1-4 | TRBD1 | NA | TRBV5-1 | TGCGCCAGCAGCTTGTCGGGACAGAGCACTAATGAAAAACTGTTTTTT | CASSLSGQSTNEKLFF
TRBJ1-5 | NA | NA | TRBV7-8 | TGTGCCAGCAGCGGGGGGGAATGGGGTTGGCCCCAGCATTTT | CASSGGEWGWPQHF
TRBJ2-5 | TRBD2 | once | TRBV7-2 | TGTGCCAGCAGCTTAGTCAACAGCGGGGGATCACGGGAGACCCAGTACTTC | CASSLVNSGGSRETQYF
TRBJ2-7 | NA | NA | TRBV6-9 | TGTGCCAGCAGTTCCGGTGAGGAGCAGTACTTC | CASSSGEEQYF
TRBJ2-7 | NA | NA | TRBV30 | TGTGCCTGGAGTGGGTCGGGAGCCAAGGCCTACGAGCAGTACTTC | CAWSGSGAKAYEQYF
TRBJ2-3 | NA | NA | TRBV4-1 | TGCGCCAGCAGCCAAGCGGGAGTCGCCCAGGAGAGGAGCACAGATACGCAGTATTTT | CASSQAGVAQERSTDTQYF
TRBJ2-5 | TRBD1 | once | TRBV11-3 | TGTGCCAGCAGACCACCGGGACAGGGGGAAGGGACCCAGTACTTC | CASRPPGQGEGTQYF
TRBJ1-1 | NA | NA | TRBV5-1 | TGCGCCAGCAGCTTGGGACCGGGGAACACTGAAGCTTTCTTT | CASSLGPGNTEAFF
TRBJ2-1 | TRBD2 | NA | TRBV7-3 | TGTGCCAGCAGCTTCCGCCTAGCGGGAGGAACTGATGAGCAGTTCTTC | CASSFRLAGGTDEQFF
TRBJ1-1 | NA | once | TRBV15 | TGTGCCACCAGCAGTGTCGGTTCCACTGAAGCTTTCTTT | CATSSVGSTEAFF
TRBJ2-2 | NA | NA | TRBV30 | TGTGCCTGGAGTGTACAGCGGGACACCGGGGAGCTGTTTTTT | CAWSVQRDTGELFF
TRBJ2-7 | NA | NA | TRBV28 | TGTGCCAGCAGTCTTTCCCTATTTGGGGGGGCGGGGTACGAGCAGTACTTC | CASSLSLFGGAGYEQYF
TRBJ1-2 | TRBD1 | NA | TRBV5-4 | TGTGCCAGCAGCTTGACAGGGGACGTCTATGGCTACACCTTC | CASSLTGDVYGYTF
TRBJ2-1 | TRBD2 | NA | TRBV5-4 | TGTGCCAGCAGCTTGGGTCTAGCGGGGACCTATGGTGAGCAGTTCTTC | CASSLGLAGTYGEQFF
TRBJ1-1 | TRBD1 | NA | TRBV27 | TGTGCCAGCTCCGGACAGGGTTGGAACACTGAAGCTTTCTTT | CASSGQGWNTEAFF
TRBJ2-2 | NA | NA | TRBV5-1 | TGCGCCAGCAGCTCAAGGACGGGGGAGACCGGGGAGCTGTTTTTT | CASSSRTGETGELFF
TRBJ2-7 | TRBD2 | NA | TRBV6-2/TRBV6-3 | TGTGCCAGCAGTTACTCCGGAGCGGGAGGGGCGCCACCCTACGAGCAGTACTTC | CASSYSGAGGAPPYEQYF